This is a list of T cell receptor beta chains from one sample in a study of immune reconstitution after stem cell transplant in scleroderma. TCRdb ran MiXCR on the RT-PCR reads and lists one entry per CDR3 protein. In the table there are approximately 2,100 distinct CDR3 sequences, 8.6% of which are singletons. Collection took place before or after autologous hematopoietic stem cell transplantation (not recorded which). The receptors stem from a male donor with systemic sclerosis. The CDR3 runs from the conserved cysteine through the conserved F or W. The order of the fields is D gene, clone size, V gene, J gene, CDR3 DNA, CDR3 protein. The D gene is left open where the match is weak. Clone size is not always given. Where it is, it says once, few, many or a class for expanded clones.

-	medium-sized	TRBV28	TRBJ1-5	TGTGCCAGCAGTTTACCACATGACAATCAGCCCCAGCATTTT	CASSLPHDNQPQHF
-	medium-sized	TRBV4-3	TRBJ2-1	TGCGCCAGCAGCCAAGATTGGGGGTTCGGGGTCAATGAGCAGTTCTTC	CASSQDWGFGVNEQFF
-	medium-sized	TRBV9	TRBJ2-1	TGTGCCAGCAGCGTAGATCATACGAGGAATGAGCAGTTCTTC	CASSVDHTRNEQFF
TRBD1	large	TRBV7-2	TRBJ2-1	TGTGCCAGCAGCTCCGGACAGGGGGGGTACAATGAGCAGTTCTTC	CASSSGQGGYNEQFF
-	medium-sized	TRBV24-1	TRBJ1-2	TGTGCCACCAGTGATTTGACAGAGAACTATGGCTACACCTTC	CATSDLTENYGYTF
-	-	TRBV7-6	TRBJ2-3	TGTGCCAGCACCCCCCGGGCAGGGGGGGCGGATACGCAGTATTTT	CASTPRAGGADTQYF
TRBD2	-	TRBV5-1	TRBJ2-7	TGCGCCAGCAGCCCAGGGACTAAAGGCGGCGAGCAGTACTTC	CASSPGTKGGEQYF
TRBD1	medium-sized	TRBV28	TRBJ2-1	TGTGCCAGCAGCCCAATCAGGGGGAGCCCCTACAATGAGCAGTTCTTC	CASSPIRGSPYNEQFF
-	medium-sized	TRBV28	TRBJ1-2	TGTGCCAGCAGTTTAGAGTTGATCCCACTAAGGAACGATGGCTACACCTTC	CASSLELIPLRNDGYTF
-	few	TRBV18	TRBJ1-2	TGTGCCAGCTCAGAGCAGGGGAATCTTGGCTACACCTTC	CASSEQGNLGYTF
-	-	TRBV5-1	TRBJ2-3	TGCGCCAGCAGCTTGGCTCCGGTGGGGGATGCGCAGTATTTT	CASSLAPVGDAQYF
-	large	TRBV6-1	TRBJ2-2	TGTGCCAGCTTCGAAGGGTCGGGGAGCGGGGAGCTGTTTTTT	CASFEGSGSGELFF
-	medium-sized	TRBV27	TRBJ1-4	TGTGCCAGCCAACAGCAGGGTGCAACTAATGAAAAACTGTTTTTT	CASQQQGATNEKLFF
TRBD2	medium-sized	TRBV10-3	TRBJ2-3	TGTGCCATCAGTGAGGGGTTGACTAGCGGGGTTAATACGCAGTATTTT	CAISEGLTSGVNTQYF
-	medium-sized	TRBV6-2/TRBV6-3	TRBJ2-3	TGTGCCAGCAGTTACTCGAAAGCAATGGATACGCAGTATTTT	CASSYSKAMDTQYF
TRBD2	-	TRBV5-4	TRBJ2-3	TGTGCCAGCAGCTTGATCGGGGGGGCTAACCCAGATACGCAGTATTTT	CASSLIGGANPDTQYF
TRBD1	-	TRBV20-1	TRBJ2-1	TGCAGTGCTAGAGATCGGAAAGGTGGTCAGGGGGTCGCCAATGAGCAGTTCTTC	CSARDRKGGQGVANEQFF
TRBD2	-	TRBV30	TRBJ2-2	TGTGCCGTCAAGCGGGAGCGGTACACCGGGGAGCTGTTTTTT	CAVKRERYTGELFF
-	medium-sized	TRBV7-6	TRBJ2-7	TGTGCCAGCAGCTTCGGGACTGGAATGTACGAGCAGTACTTC	CASSFGTGMYEQYF
-	few	TRBV20-1	TRBJ2-3	TGCAGTGCTAGAGATCTCAGACAGGGCACAGATACGCAGTATTTT	CSARDLRQGTDTQYF
TRBD2	medium-sized	TRBV19	TRBJ2-7	TGTGCCAGTGGCCGGACTAGCGGGACCTACGAGCAGTACTTC	CASGRTSGTYEQYF
-	medium-sized	TRBV11-2	TRBJ2-3	TGTGCCAGCAGCTTAAGGGGCGGGGAGCCTTATGCAGATACGCAGTATTTT	CASSLRGGEPYADTQYF
-	-	TRBV14	TRBJ1-2	TGTGCCAGCAGCCGGACCCGGGTGGATGGCTACACCTTC	CASSRTRVDGYTF
TRBD1	medium-sized	TRBV29-1	TRBJ1-2	TGCAGCGTTGCCGGACAGGGCGGGAACTATGGCTACACCTTC	CSVAGQGGNYGYTF
-	large	TRBV30	TRBJ1-5	TGTGCCTGGAGTGTAGGGCGGGGTCAGCCCCAGCATTTT	CAWSVGRGQPQHF
-	medium-sized	TRBV6-2/TRBV6-3	TRBJ2-1	TGTGCCAGCAGCTTGGAGGGCAGGTCCTACAATGAGCAGTTCTTC	CASSLEGRSYNEQFF
-	-	TRBV5-1	TRBJ2-1	TGCGCCAGCAGCTTGGGGCGGGATGAGCAGTTCTTC	CASSLGRDEQFF
TRBD2	many	TRBV9	TRBJ2-7	TGTGCCAGCAGCGTAGCTACGGGGCCGGGGGGCGAGCAGTACTTC	CASSVATGPGGEQYF
-	medium-sized	TRBV20-1	TRBJ1-4	TGCAGTGCTAGAACCAGGGTCCTTAATGAAAAACTGTTTTTT	CSARTRVLNEKLFF
-	-	TRBV7-7	TRBJ2-5	TGTGCCAGCAGTTTAGCGCCGGGTCGAGGGACCCAGTACTTC	CASSLAPGRGTQYF
-	medium-sized	TRBV6-4	TRBJ2-1	TGTGCCAGCAAATCCGGCCTCGCCTCCAATGAGCAGTTCTTC	CASKSGLASNEQFF
-	-	TRBV3-1	TRBJ2-1	TGTGCCAGCAGCCAAGATCTGCGTAGCTACAATGAGCAGTTCTTC	CASSQDLRSYNEQFF
-	few	TRBV5-6	TRBJ1-5	TGTGCCAGCAGCTTGGCTGGGGATCATCAGCCCCAGCATTTT	CASSLAGDHQPQHF
-	medium-sized	TRBV30	TRBJ1-1	TGTGCCTGGAGTGGTCGGGGCACTGAAGCTTTCTTT	CAWSGRGTEAFF
-	medium-sized	TRBV7-6	TRBJ1-3	TGTGCCAGCAGCCCGGTCCACTCTGGAAACACCATATATTTT	CASSPVHSGNTIYF
TRBD1	few	TRBV20-1	TRBJ1-1	TGCAGTGCTCGCCCCACAGGGGAGAACACTGAAGCTTTCTTT	CSARPTGENTEAFF
-	large	TRBV6-5	TRBJ1-4	TGTGCCAGCAGTCCCCGGGGGATTTCGCTGTTTTTT	CASSPRGISLFF
TRBD2	medium-sized	TRBV5-1	TRBJ2-5	TGCGCCAGCAGCTCCGGACTAGCGGGGATGGAGACCCAGTACTTC	CASSSGLAGMETQYF
-	medium-sized	TRBV6-2/TRBV6-3	TRBJ2-2	TGTGCCAGCAGCCAGGGCGGCGGGGAGCTGTTTTTT	CASSQGGGELFF
TRBD1	medium-sized	TRBV28	TRBJ1-2	TGTGCCAGCAGTTTGACAGGGGGCACTGGCTATGGCTACACCTTC	CASSLTGGTGYGYTF
-	medium-sized	TRBV20-1	TRBJ1-1	TGCAGTGCCCCGGCCCCGGGGAACACTGAAGCTTTCTTT	CSAPAPGNTEAFF
TRBD1	large	TRBV2	TRBJ2-1	TGTGCCAGCAGTGAACCGGGACAGGGGGAAAATGAGCAGTTCTTC	CASSEPGQGENEQFF
TRBD2	-	TRBV5-8	TRBJ2-1	TGTGCCAGCAGCTTAGGACTAGCGGGGGATGGGGAGCAGTTCTTC	CASSLGLAGDGEQFF
TRBD2	-	TRBV10-1	TRBJ2-1	TGCGCCAGCAGTGCCGGACTAGCGGCCTACAATGAGCAGTTCTTC	CASSAGLAAYNEQFF
TRBD2	-	TRBV19	TRBJ2-1	TGTGCCAGTAGTAGTCAGGGACTAGCGGGGGTTAGTGAGCAGTTCTTC	CASSSQGLAGVSEQFF
-	medium-sized	TRBV7-2	TRBJ2-7	TGTGCCAGCAGCATTCCAGGCTACGAGCAGTACTTC	CASSIPGYEQYF
-	medium-sized	TRBV12-3/TRBV12-4	TRBJ1-1	TGTGCCAGCAGTTATGGGGACATGAACACTGAAGCTTTCTTT	CASSYGDMNTEAFF
-	medium-sized	TRBV19	TRBJ2-3	TGTGCCAGTAGTACCAAGGGACCCACAGATACGCAGTATTTT	CASSTKGPTDTQYF
TRBD2	many	TRBV27	TRBJ2-3	TGTGCCAGCAGTTTATTCCTCGGGCGGGAGGGTGGAGATACGCAGTATTTT	CASSLFLGREGGDTQYF
-	medium-sized	TRBV11-3	TRBJ2-7	TGTGCCAGCAGCTTACCCCTCCTAGACTACGAGCAGTACTTC	CASSLPLLDYEQYF
-	few	TRBV13	TRBJ2-7	TGTGCCAGCAGCTTAGGCGACAGTCCCTCGTACGAGCAGTACTTC	CASSLGDSPSYEQYF
TRBD2	-	TRBV23-1	TRBJ2-5	TGCGCCAGCAGTCAATCGCGGATACTAGCGGGGGTCACGGGTTGGGAGACCCAGTACTTC	CASSQSRILAGVTGWETQYF
TRBD1	medium-sized	TRBV7-9	TRBJ2-7	TGTGCCAGCAGCTTAACCGGGACAGGAGACTACGAGCAGTACTTC	CASSLTGTGDYEQYF
TRBD2	medium-sized	TRBV5-1	TRBJ2-1	TGCGCCAGCAGCTTGAGAGCGGGGGGGCAGATTGAGCAGTTCTTC	CASSLRAGGQIEQFF